This section outlines one T cell receptor (beta chain) sequence together with its context. V shed 3 bases and J shed 2 bases, with 10 bases lying between them. The CDR3 has 15 residues. Germline CDR1 is LNHDA and CDR2 is SQIVND (reference sequence). Blood CD8+ and CD4+ T cells underwent high-throughput TCR beta sequencing. Relapsing-remitting disease, either stable or active, was present in the multiple sclerosis controls, who were treatment-naive patients. Negative isolation yielded the CD8+ and CD4+ T cells, while FACS enriched the TEMRA cells. This sample stems from a study of CD8 T cells in Susac syndrome. RNA in amounts of about 0.5 to 1 ug was reverse transcribed with random hexamers. TCRdb reanalysed the immunoSEQ multiplex PCR reads using MiXCR and keeps one entry per CDR3 protein. The sample has some 400,000 distinct CDR3 sequences; approximately 89% are singletons.

Sequenced: CD8+ T cells from PBMCs. This receptor was taken from a human donor with multiple sclerosis. The gene calls are TRBV19 and TRBJ2-2, with D unclear. CDR3 loop: CASSITQSNTGELFF. For the CDR3, the DNA is TGTGCCAGTAGTATTACACAATCTAACACCGGGGAGCTGTTTTTT. Complete variable domain (other parts from reference TRBV19 and TRBJ2-2): DGGITQSPKYLFRKEGQNVTLSCEQNLNHDAMYWYRQDPGQGLRLIYYSQIVNDFQKGDIAEGYSVSREKKESFPLTVTSAQKNPTAFYLCASSITQSNTGELFFGEGSRLTVL.